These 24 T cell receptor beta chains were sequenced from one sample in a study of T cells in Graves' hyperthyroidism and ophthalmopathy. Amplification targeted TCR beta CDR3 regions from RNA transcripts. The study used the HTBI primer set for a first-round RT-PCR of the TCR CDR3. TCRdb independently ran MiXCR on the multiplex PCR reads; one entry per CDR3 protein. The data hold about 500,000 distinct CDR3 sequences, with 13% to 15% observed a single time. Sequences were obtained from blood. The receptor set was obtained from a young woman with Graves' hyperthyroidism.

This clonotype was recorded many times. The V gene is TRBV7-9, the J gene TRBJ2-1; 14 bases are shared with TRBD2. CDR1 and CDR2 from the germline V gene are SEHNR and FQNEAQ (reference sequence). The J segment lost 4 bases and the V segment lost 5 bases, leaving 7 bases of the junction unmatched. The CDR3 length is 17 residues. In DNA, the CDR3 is TGTGCCAGCAGCCCTTGGACTAGCGGGAGGACATACAATGAGCAGTTCTTC. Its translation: CASSPWTSGRTYNEQFF.

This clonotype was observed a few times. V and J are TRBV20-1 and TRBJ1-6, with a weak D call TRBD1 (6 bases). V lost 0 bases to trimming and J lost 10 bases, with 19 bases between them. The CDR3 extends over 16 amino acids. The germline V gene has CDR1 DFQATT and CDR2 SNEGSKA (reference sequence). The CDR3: CSARDGTNRADSPLHF. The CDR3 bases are TGCAGTGCTAGAGACGGGACCAACAGGGCGGACTCACCCCTCCACTTT.

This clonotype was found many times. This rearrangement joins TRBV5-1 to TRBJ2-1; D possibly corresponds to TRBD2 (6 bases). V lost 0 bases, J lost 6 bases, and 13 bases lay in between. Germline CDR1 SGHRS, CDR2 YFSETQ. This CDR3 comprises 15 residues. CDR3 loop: CASSLGLANSNEQFF. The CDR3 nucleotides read TGCGCCAGCAGCTTGGGTCTAGCGAACTCCAATGAGCAGTTCTTC.

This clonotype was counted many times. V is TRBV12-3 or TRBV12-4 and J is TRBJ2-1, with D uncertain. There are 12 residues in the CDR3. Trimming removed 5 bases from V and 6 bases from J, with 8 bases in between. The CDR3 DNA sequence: TGTGCCAGCAGTAAACAGTTCAATGAGCAGTTCTTC. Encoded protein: CASSKQFNEQFF.

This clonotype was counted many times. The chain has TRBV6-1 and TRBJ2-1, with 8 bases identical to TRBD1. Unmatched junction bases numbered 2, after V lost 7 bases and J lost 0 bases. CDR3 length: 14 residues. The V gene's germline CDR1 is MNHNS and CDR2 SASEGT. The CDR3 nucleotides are TGTGCCAGCAACAGGGGGAGCTCCTACAATGAGCAGTTCTTC. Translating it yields CASNRGSSYNEQFF.

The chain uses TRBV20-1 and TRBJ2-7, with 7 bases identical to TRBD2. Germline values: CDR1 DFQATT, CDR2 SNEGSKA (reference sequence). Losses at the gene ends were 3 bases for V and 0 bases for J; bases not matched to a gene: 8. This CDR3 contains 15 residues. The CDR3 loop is CSARGRGADSYEQYF. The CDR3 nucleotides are TGCAGTGCTAGGGGGAGGGGAGCGGACTCCTACGAGCAGTACTTC.

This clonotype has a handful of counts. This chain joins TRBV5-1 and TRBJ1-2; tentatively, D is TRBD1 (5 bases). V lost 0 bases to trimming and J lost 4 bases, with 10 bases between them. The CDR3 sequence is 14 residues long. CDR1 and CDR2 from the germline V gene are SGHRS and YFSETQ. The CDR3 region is CASSLAPGIYGYTF. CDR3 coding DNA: TGCGCCAGCAGCTTGGCGCCAGGGATCTATGGCTACACCTTC.

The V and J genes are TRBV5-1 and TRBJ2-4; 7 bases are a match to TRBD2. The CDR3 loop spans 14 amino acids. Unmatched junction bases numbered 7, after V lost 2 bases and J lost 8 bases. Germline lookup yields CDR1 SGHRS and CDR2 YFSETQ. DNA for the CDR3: TGCGCCAGCAGCTTAGACGGACTAGATGACATTCAGTACTTC. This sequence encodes CASSLDGLDDIQYF.

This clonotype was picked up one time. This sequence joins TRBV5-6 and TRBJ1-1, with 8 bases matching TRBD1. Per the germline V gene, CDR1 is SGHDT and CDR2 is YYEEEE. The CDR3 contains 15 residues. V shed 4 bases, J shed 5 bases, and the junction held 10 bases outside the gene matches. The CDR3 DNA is TGTGCCAGCAGCCCCGACACAGGGGGGCGGACTGAAGCTTTCTTT. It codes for CASSPDTGGRTEAFF.

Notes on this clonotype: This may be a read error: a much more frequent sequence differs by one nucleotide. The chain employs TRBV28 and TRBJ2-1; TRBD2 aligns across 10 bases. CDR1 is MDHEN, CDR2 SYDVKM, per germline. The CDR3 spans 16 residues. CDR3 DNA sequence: TGTGCCTGCAGTGCCTATCCACTAGCGGGGTACAATGAGCAGTTCTTC. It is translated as CACSAYPLAGYNEQFF.

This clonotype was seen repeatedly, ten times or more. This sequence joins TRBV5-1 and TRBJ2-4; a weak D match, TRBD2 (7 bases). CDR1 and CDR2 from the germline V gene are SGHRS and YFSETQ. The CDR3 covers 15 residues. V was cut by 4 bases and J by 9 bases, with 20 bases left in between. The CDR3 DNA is TGCGCCAGCAGCATTTCCGGGGGGCTCGAAGGCATTCAGTACTTC. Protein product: CASSISGGLEGIQYF.

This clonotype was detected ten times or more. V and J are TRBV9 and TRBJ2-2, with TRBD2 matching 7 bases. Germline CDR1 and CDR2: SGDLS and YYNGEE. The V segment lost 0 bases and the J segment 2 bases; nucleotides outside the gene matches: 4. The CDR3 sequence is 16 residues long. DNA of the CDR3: TGTGCCAGCAGCGTAGGTGGGACTACCAACACCGGGGAGCTGTTTTTT. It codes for CASSVGGTTNTGELFF.

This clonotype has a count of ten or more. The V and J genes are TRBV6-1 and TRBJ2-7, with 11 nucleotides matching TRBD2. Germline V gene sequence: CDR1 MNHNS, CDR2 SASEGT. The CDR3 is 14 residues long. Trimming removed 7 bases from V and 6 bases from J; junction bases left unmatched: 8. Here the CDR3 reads CASTALAGVIEQYF. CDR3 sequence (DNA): TGTGCCAGCACTGCACTAGCGGGAGTGATCGAGCAGTACTTC.

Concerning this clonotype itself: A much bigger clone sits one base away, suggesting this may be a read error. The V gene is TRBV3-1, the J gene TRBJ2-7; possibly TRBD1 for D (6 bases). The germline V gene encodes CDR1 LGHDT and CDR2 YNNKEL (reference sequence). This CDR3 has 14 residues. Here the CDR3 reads CAGSQLQGPYEQYF. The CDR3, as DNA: TGTGCCGGCAGCCAACTACAGGGACCTTACGAGCAGTACTTC.

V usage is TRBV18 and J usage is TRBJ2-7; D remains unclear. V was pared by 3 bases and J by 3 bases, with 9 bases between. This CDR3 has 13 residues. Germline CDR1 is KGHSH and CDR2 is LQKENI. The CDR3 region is CASSPSRNYEQYF. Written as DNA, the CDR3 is TGTGCCAGCTCACCTAGCAGGAACTACGAGCAGTACTTC.

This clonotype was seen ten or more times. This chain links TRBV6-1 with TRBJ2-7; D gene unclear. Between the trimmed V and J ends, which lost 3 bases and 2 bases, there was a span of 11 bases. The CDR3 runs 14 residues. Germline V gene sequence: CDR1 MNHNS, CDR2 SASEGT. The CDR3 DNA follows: TGTGCCAGCAGTGAGACGGACCCCCCCTACGAGCAGTACTTC. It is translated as CASSETDPPYEQYF.

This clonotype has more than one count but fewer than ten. The CDR3 sequence is CASSLGGSGGLYEQYF. Here the CDR3 DNA reads TGTGCCAGCAGCTTGGGGGGTAGCGGGGGCCTCTACGAGCAGTACTTC. The V gene is TRBV5-4, the J gene TRBJ2-7; TRBD2 agrees at 9 bases. V lost 0 bases and J lost 3; bases outside the gene matches: 7. Germline V gene lookup returns CDR1 SGHNT and CDR2 YYREEE (reference sequence). The CDR3 loop spans 16 amino acids.

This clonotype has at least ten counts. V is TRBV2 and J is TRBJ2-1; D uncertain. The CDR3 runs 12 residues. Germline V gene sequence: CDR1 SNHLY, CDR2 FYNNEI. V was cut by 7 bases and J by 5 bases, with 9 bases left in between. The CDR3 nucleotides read TGTGCCAGCACCGACCGAGACAATGAGCAGTTCTTC. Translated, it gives CASTDRDNEQFF.

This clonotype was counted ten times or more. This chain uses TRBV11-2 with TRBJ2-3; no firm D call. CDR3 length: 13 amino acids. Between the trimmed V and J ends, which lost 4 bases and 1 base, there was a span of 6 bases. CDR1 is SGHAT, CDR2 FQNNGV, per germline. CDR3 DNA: TGTGCCAGCAGCTCCACAGGCACAGATACGCAGTATTTT. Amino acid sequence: CASSSTGTDTQYF.

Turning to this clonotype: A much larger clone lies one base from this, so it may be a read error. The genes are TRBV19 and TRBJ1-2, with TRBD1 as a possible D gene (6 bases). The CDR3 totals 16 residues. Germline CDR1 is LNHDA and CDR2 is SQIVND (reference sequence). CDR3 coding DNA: TGTGTCAGTAGTATAGTTACAGGGCAGTTGGACTATGGCTACACCTTC. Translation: CVSSIVTGQLDYGYTF. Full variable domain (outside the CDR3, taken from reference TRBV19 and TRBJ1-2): DGGITQSPKYLFRKEGQNVTLSCEQNLNHDAMYWYRQDPGQGLRLIYYSQIVNDFQKGDIAEGYSVSREKKESFPLTVTSAQKNPTAFYLCVSSIVTGQLDYGYTFGSGTRLTVV.

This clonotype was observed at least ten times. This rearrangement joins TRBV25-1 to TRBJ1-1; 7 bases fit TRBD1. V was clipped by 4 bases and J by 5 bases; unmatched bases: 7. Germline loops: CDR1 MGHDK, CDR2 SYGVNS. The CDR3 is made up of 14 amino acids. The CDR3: CASSGIQDRTEAFF. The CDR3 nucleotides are TGTGCCAGCAGTGGCATTCAGGACAGGACTGAAGCTTTCTTT.

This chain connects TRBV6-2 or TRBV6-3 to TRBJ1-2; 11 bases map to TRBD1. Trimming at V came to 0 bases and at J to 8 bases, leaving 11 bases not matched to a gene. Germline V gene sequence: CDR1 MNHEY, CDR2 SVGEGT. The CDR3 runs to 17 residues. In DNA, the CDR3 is TGTGCCAGCAGTTACTCGATTGGCGGGACAGGGGGTCAGGGCTACACCTTC. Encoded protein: CASSYSIGGTGGQGYTF.

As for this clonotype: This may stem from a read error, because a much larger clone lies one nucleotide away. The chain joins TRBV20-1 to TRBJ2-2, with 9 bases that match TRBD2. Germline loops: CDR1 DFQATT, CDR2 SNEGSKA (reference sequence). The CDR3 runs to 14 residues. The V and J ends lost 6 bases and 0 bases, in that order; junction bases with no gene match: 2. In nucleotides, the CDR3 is TGCAGTGCCGGACTAGCGACGAACACCGGGGAGCTGTTTTTT. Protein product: CSAGLATNTGELFF.

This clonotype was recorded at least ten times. The CDR3 DNA sequence: TGTGCCATCAGTGAGGGACAGAACTATGGCTACACCTTC. Protein sequence: CAISEGQNYGYTF. The chain recombines TRBV10-3 with TRBJ1-2; TRBD1 is a possible D gene (6 bases). V was pared by 2 bases and J by 2 bases, with 6 bases between. The CDR3 loop spans 13 amino acids. The germline CDR1 and CDR2 sequences are ENHRY and SYGVKD.